The TCR beta chain under discussion was sequenced for a study of OX40 agonist ivuxolimab in advanced cancers. Looking at the study overall: Ivuxolimab, which targeted the costimulatory receptor OX40 (CD134), was an agonistic, fully human IgG2 monoclonal antibody. The dose-escalation cohort was approximately 83% male with a mean age of about 58 years, ranging from roughly 20 to 80. The point of sequencing TCRbeta in the periphery was to test whether ivuxolimab changed TCR sequence diversity and drove clonal T-cell expansion. Patients were allowed to have had prior anti-PD-1, anti-PD-L1 or anti-CTLA-4 therapy, and around 40% of the dose-escalation patients had previously received checkpoint inhibitors. Among the 50 to 55 dose-escalation patients, around 20 had hepatocellular carcinoma, roughly 15 melanoma, 9 renal cell carcinoma and 9 head and neck cancer. The monotherapy dose-escalation portion (N of about 47 patients) of the phase I ivuxolimab trial is reported in the paper. Partial responses occurred in three dose-escalation patients, of whom one had hepatocellular carcinoma and two had cutaneous melanoma. Intravenous ivuxolimab was administered to patients every 2 weeks at six dose levels: 0.01, 0.1, 0.3, 1.5, 3 and 10 mg/kg.

General conclusions and limits of the study: Low levels of normalized T-cell clonal expansion were also seen in some patients who did not respond. At doses of 0.1 to 3.0 mg/kg, clonal expansion of both CD4+ and CD8+ blood T cells was observed from baseline to week 6. Antigen specificity was not determined for the clonally expanded peripheral T cells. Partial responders in the 0.1-3.0 mg/kg groups had among the lowest normalized peripheral clonal expansion, especially among CD8+ T cells. After ivuxolimab, expanded clones were on average more numerous among CD8+ T cells than among CD4+ T cells.

The CDR3 measures 14 amino acids from cysteine to phenylalanine. The sequence is cut down to CDR3 DNA, 42 bases in frame from base 1. The germline V gene encodes CDR1 ENHRY and CDR2 SYGVKD. V is pared back by 7 bases and J by 14 bases, with 26 bases lying between the germline termini. Genomic DNA was isolated from the sorted cells so that the TCRbeta CDR3 region could be sequenced. The immunoSEQ Assay was used for sequencing of TCRbeta CDR3 regions. TCRdb re-hosts the immuneACCESS table, in-frame sequences only. Its copies lack some clones; in the studies checked, an unresolved V gene accounts for under half of them, and the cause for the rest is not known. The sample records about 90,000 clones, around nine tenths of which are singletons. The ten largest clones capture roughly 1.4% of the sample. Notes on this clone: The target of this receptor is not known. No base quality information exists; no much larger clone differs at one position.

Patients with a history of autoimmune disease or receiving systemic immunosuppression were excluded from the trial. Peripheral blood for TCR sequencing was drawn from every dose cohort at baseline, at cycle 4 day 1 and at cycle 7 day 1. The samples were taken from a phase I, first-in-human, multicenter, open-label dose-escalation trial of ivuxolimab. Adults with locally advanced or metastatic head and neck squamous cell, hepatocellular, melanoma or renal cell carcinoma were enrolled in the trial. Before TCR sequencing, CD4+ T cells and CD8+ T cells from peripheral blood were sorted into separate populations.

This clonotype was sampled from an adult with an advanced solid tumor such as melanoma, head and neck, liver or kidney cancer. Material: CD4+ or CD8+ T cells sorted from blood, obtained in a trial of the OX40 agonist ivuxolimab. The chain joins TRBV10-3 to TRBJ1-2; TRBD1 is a weak D gene call, 6 bases matching. The sequenced DNA is TGTGCCATCACCTCCCGCGGGGGCGAGGCGCTACTTACCTTC. This translates into CAITSRGGEALLTF.